This TCR beta chain was recovered during a study of blood T cell repertoires in COVID-19. Study in general: COVID-19 samples from acute and convalescent phases originated in the United States, Italy and Spain.

TCRdb keeps only in-frame clones here, not all; method: immunoSEQ multiplex PCR. The data contain around 250,000 clones, 90% of them singletons. V dropped 0 bases and J dropped 7 bases, with 13 bases sitting between them. Germline V gene data show CDR1 as ENHRY and CDR2 as SYGVKD. The CDR3 is 14 amino acids. Sequences were obtained from PBMCs or T cells enriched from blood (not recorded which). The chain is built from TRBV10-3 and TRBJ2-7; weak D call: TRBD2 (6 bases). The sequence derives from a woman in her twenties or thirties with acute COVID-19. CDR3 coding DNA: TGTGCCATCAGTGAGTCTCGCCAGGCGGGGGAGCAGTACTTC. Amino acid sequence: CAISESRQAGEQYF.